The 8 T cell receptor beta chains listed next were all sequenced from one sample in a study of long-term antiretroviral therapy in people with HIV. The assay, immunoSEQ v3.0, was run at survey level. Measured with immunoSEQ multiplex PCR; TCRdb has only the in-frame clones, and not every one. The profile shows some 34,000 clones, roughly 96% of them singletons. The sample was unsorted PBMCs, taken approximately 6.6 years after starting antiretroviral therapy. The receptors here all came from a man aged 30 to 39 with HIV.

This sequence joins TRBV7-8 and TRBJ2-7; 9 bases agree with TRBD2. V was clipped by 3 bases and J by 3 bases; unmatched bases: 3. This CDR3 is built from 14 residues. Per the germline V gene, CDR1 is SGHVS and CDR2 is FQNEAQ. The CDR3 sequence is CASSFASGNYEQYF. The DNA for the CDR3 is TGTGCCAGCAGCTTTGCTAGCGGGAACTACGAGCAGTACTTC.

The rearrangement uses TRBV19 and TRBJ1-5; 10 bases map to TRBD1. After removal of 4 bases from V and 0 bases from J, the junction contained 9 bases not matched to a gene. This CDR3 is 18 amino acids long. Germline V gives CDR1 LNHDA, CDR2 SQIVND (reference sequence). The CDR3 here is CASSNTAGTGVSNQPQHF. CDR3 bases: TGTGCCAGTAGTAACACCGCCGGGACAGGGGTTAGCAATCAGCCCCAGCATTTT.

This clone was observed a few times. A junction boundary mismatches the germline segment, possibly from a read error. This chain joins TRBV7-7 and TRBJ2-1, with D possibly TRBD1 on 5 matching bases. Germline CDR1 SSHAT, CDR2 FNYEAQ (reference sequence). The CDR3 spans 13 residues. The CDR3 region is CASSPSGANEQFF. The CDR3 nucleotides read TGTGCTAGCAGCCCGAGTGGGGCCAATGAGCAGTTCTTC.

The rearrangement links TRBV7-2 to TRBJ1-1; the D is unclear. The CDR3 consists of 13 residues. Germline V CDR1 and CDR2: SGHTA, FQGNSA. The V gene lost 1 base and the J gene lost 5 bases, with 8 bases spanning the gap. As DNA, the CDR3 is TGTGCCAGCAGCTTAGAGACCGGGACTGAAGCTTTCTTT. This codes for CASSLETGTEAFF.

This chain joins TRBV2 and TRBJ1-2; TRBD1 matches at 11 bases. Germline lookup yields CDR1 SNHLY and CDR2 FYNNEI. This CDR3 is built from 14 residues. V shed 6 bases and J 7 bases; nucleotides not matched to a gene: 7. CDR3 protein: CASRRGQGDSGYTF. CDR3 DNA sequence: TGTGCCAGCAGGAGGGGACAGGGGGATAGTGGCTACACCTTC.

This clone was observed a single time. The genes are TRBV7-9 and TRBJ2-1, with TRBD1 as a possible D gene (6 bases). Germline V CDR1 and CDR2: SEHNR, FQNEAQ (reference sequence). V dropped 5 bases and J dropped 0 bases, with 14 bases sitting between them. The CDR3 totals 16 residues. Here the CDR3 DNA reads TGTGCCAGCAGCAAAGGACAGTCCGACTCCTACAATGAGCAGTTCTTC. Translated, it gives CASSKGQSDSYNEQFF.

V and J are TRBV15 and TRBJ2-5; no reliable D call. The CDR3 totals 13 residues. V was shortened by 0 bases and J by 5 bases, with 7 bases between the two germline ends. Germline CDR1 LNHNV, CDR2 YYDKDF (reference sequence). The CDR3 spells CATSRDQRETQYF. In DNA, the CDR3 is TGTGCCACCAGCAGAGATCAGAGGGAGACCCAGTACTTC.

This sequence joins TRBV9 and TRBJ2-6; the D gene is possibly TRBD2 (6 bases). Germline V CDR1 and CDR2: SGDLS, YYNGEE. This CDR3 region has 18 residues. V lost 0 bases and J lost 0, with 13 bases in between. For the CDR3, the DNA is TGTGCCAGCAGCGTAGCGGACTACAGCCACTCTGGGGCCAACGTCCTGACTTTC. Translation gives CASSVADYSHSGANVLTF.